The TCR beta chain described here comes from a study of monozygotic twins with inflammatory bowel disease. CDR1 and CDR2 (germline): MNHNS, SASEGT. This CDR3 has 14 residues. With the 5' RACE reads reprocessed, TCRdb shows one record per CDR3 protein and no DNA. The sample table includes approximately 210,000 distinct CDR3 sequences. Sequences were obtained from blood. The clonotype originates from a human donor with ulcerative colitis or Crohn's disease, or a healthy co-twin of an affected twin (not recorded which). V usage is TRBV6-1 and J usage is TRBJ2-5; TCRdb designates TRBD2, a call that cannot be tested without DNA. CDR3 sequence reads: CASRWGGAKETQYF.